Sequencing of this T cell receptor (beta chain) was carried out in a study of OX40 agonist ivuxolimab in advanced cancers. Looking at the study overall: Patients were given ivuxolimab, an antibody that agonizes OX40 (CD134). Mean age approximately 55 years, range roughly 20 to 85; 82.7% male. Dosing consisted of intravenous ivuxolimab at 0.01 to 10 mg/kg every 2 weeks. Study results and limitations: CD4+ and CD8+ blood T cells expanded clonally by week 6 at 0.1 to 3.0 mg/kg.

This clone was seen more than once but under ten times. Its antigen is unknown. Assay: immunoSEQ multiplex PCR; the TCRdb copy retains only in-frame clones and omits some. Here the sample spans under 80,000 clones, 75% to 90% being singletons. The ends lost 3 bases at V and 3 bases at J; junction bases unmatched: 9. Germline CDR1 is LNHDA and CDR2 is SQIVND (reference sequence). There are 18 residues in the CDR3. Sequences were derived from CD4+ or CD8+ T cells sorted from blood, sampled in a trial of the OX40 agonist ivuxolimab. The TCR sequence derives from an adult with an advanced solid tumor such as melanoma, head and neck, liver or kidney cancer. V usage is TRBV19 and J usage is TRBJ2-7, with 15 bases aligning to TRBD2. CDR3 bases: TGTGCCAGTAGTATTGGACTAGCGGGGGGGACCTCCCTCTACGAGCAGTACTTC. It translates to CASSIGLAGGTSLYEQYF.